Given below is one TCR beta chain in context. This record belongs to a study of blood T cell repertoires in COVID-19. For the study at large: There were acute and convalescent COVID-19 samples, and they came from the United States, Italy and Spain.

The CDR3 loop spans 13 amino acids. Trimming stripped 2 bases from V and 4 bases from J, with 8 bases between. Methods used by the authors: Nucleated cell counts were estimated from reference gene primer amplification. Measured with immunoSEQ multiplex PCR; TCRdb has only the in-frame clones, and not every one. The DNA was the basis for D and trimming; V, J and clone size are from that table. The data hold a few hundred thousand clones, with roughly 86% observed a single time. This sequence originates from a man between 18 and 35 years old with active or convalescent COVID-19. Sequenced material: peripheral blood. The V call is TRBV12-3 or TRBV12-4, the J call TRBJ1-1; D possibly corresponds to TRBD1 (6 bases). CDR3 sequence: CASSLMGATEAFF. The CDR3 bases are TGTGCCAGCAGTTTAATGGGGGCCACTGAAGCTTTCTTT.